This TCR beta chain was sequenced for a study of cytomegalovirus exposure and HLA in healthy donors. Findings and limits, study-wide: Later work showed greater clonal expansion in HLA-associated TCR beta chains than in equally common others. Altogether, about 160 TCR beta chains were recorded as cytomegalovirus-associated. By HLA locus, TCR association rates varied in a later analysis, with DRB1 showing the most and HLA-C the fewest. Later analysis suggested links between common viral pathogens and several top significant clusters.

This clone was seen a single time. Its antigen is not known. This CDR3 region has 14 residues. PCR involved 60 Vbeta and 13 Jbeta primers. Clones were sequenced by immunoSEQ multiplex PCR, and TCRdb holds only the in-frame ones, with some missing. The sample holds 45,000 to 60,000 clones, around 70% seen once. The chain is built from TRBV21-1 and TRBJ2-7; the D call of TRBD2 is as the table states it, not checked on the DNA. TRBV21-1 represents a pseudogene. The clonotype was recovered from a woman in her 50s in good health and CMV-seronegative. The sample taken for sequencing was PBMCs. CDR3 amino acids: CASERKNPCYEQYF. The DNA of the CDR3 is TGTGCCAGCGAGAGGAAAAACCCGTGCTACGAGCAGTACTTC.